The clone carrying this T cell receptor beta chain showed up just a few times. Its antigen is unidentified. Amplified TCR beta CDR3 regions derived from RNA transcripts. The primer set for the first-round RT-PCR of the TCR CDR3 was HTBI. TCRdb recomputed calls from the multiplex PCR reads with MiXCR, one row per CDR3 protein. Here the sample spans around 200,000 distinct CDR3 sequences, about a sixth being singletons. The data are from a study of T cells in Graves' hyperthyroidism and ophthalmopathy. Points from the study as a whole: Blood also showed most of the thyroid clonotypes that were expanded above 0.001.

The study enrolled patients aged 18 to 65 with newly diagnosed hyperthyroidism of under 2 months' duration. The PBMCs were sourced from fresh peripheral blood (about 9.6 ml). There are 14 residues in the CDR3. V lost 7 bases and J 0 bases, leaving 13 bases between the germline ends. Germline CDR1 reads SQVTM; CDR2 reads ANQGSEA. The sequence was collected from a woman between 50 and 59 years old with Graves' hyperthyroidism. The sequenced sample was blood. This sequence joins TRBV29-1 and TRBJ1-3, with TRBD1 as a possible D gene (5 bases). The CDR3 DNA is TGCAGCGCCGTCGGGGGACTCTCTGGAAACACCATATATTTT. Its protein is CSAVGGLSGNTIYF. Filled out from reference TRBV29-1 and TRBJ1-3, the complete variable domain reads SAVISQKPSRDICQRGTSLTIQCQVDSQVTMMFWYRQQPGQSLTLIATANQGSEATYESGFVIDKFPISRPNLTFSTLTVSNMSPEDSSIYLCSAVGGLSGNTIYFGEGSWLTVV.